The 5 T cell receptor beta chains below were found in one sample sequenced in a study of OX40 agonist ivuxolimab in advanced cancers. Profiling relied on immunoSEQ multiplex PCR, and the TCRdb table lists in-frame clones only, not all of them. The sample holds tens of thousands of clones, approximately 87% seen once. The sample consisted of CD4+ or CD8+ T cells sorted from blood, taken in a trial of the OX40 agonist ivuxolimab. Receptors originate from an adult with an advanced solid tumor such as melanoma, head and neck, liver or kidney cancer.

V and J are TRBV9 and TRBJ2-1; a weak D match, TRBD2 (7 bases). The CDR3 sequence is 15 residues long. The V end was cut by 0 bases, the J end by 8 bases, with 15 bases between. From germline, CDR1 is SGDLS and CDR2 YYNGEE. The CDR3 here is CASSVDGGAIDEQFF. CDR3 in DNA: TGTGCCAGCAGCGTAGATGGGGGGGCCATCGATGAGCAGTTCTTC.

The V call is TRBV19, the J call TRBJ2-5; 8 positions match TRBD2. Per germline, CDR1 LNHDA and CDR2 SQIVND (reference sequence). The CDR3 loop spans 16 amino acids. V shed 4 bases and J 2 bases; nucleotides not matched to a gene: 9. The CDR3 loop is CASSTRGRGAQETQYF. The CDR3 nucleotides read TGTGCCAGTAGTACCCGGGGGCGGGGGGCACAAGAGACCCAGTACTTC.

The chain has TRBV19 and TRBJ1-4, with 7 bases that match TRBD1. Germline V gives CDR1 LNHDA, CDR2 SQIVND (reference sequence). This CDR3 contains 14 residues. V shed 4 bases and J 8 bases; nucleotides not matched to a gene: 7. CDR3 bases: TGTGCCAGTAGTAGCGAGGGGGCGAACGAAAAACTGTTTTTT. Its protein product is CASSSEGANEKLFF.

This chain links TRBV19 with TRBJ1-5, with 7 nucleotides matching TRBD1. Unmatched junction bases numbered 11, after V lost 5 bases and J lost 4 bases. This CDR3 is built from 16 residues. Germline V gene lookup returns CDR1 LNHDA and CDR2 SQIVND (reference sequence). In nucleotides, the CDR3 is TGTGCCAGTAGTCCACGACAGGGTTTGGCAAATCAGCCCCAGCATTTT. This codes for CASSPRQGLANQPQHF.

The genes are TRBV7-2 and TRBJ2-7; D is possibly TRBD1 (6 bases). This CDR3 is 14 amino acids long. Germline CDR1 is SGHTA and CDR2 is FQGNSA. The V gene lost 0 bases and the J gene lost 7 bases, with 13 bases spanning the gap. CDR3 sequence reads: CASSLAKGVGEQYF. In DNA form, the CDR3 reads TGTGCCAGCAGCTTAGCAAAGGGGGTGGGGGAGCAGTACTTC. Together with reference TRBV7-2 and TRBJ2-7, the CDR3 gives the full variable domain: GAGVSQSPSNKVTEKGKDVELRCDPISGHTALYWYRQSLGQGLEFLIYFQGNSAPDKSGLPSDRFSAERTGGSVSTLTIQRTQQEDSAVYLCASSLAKGVGEQYFGPGTRLTVT.